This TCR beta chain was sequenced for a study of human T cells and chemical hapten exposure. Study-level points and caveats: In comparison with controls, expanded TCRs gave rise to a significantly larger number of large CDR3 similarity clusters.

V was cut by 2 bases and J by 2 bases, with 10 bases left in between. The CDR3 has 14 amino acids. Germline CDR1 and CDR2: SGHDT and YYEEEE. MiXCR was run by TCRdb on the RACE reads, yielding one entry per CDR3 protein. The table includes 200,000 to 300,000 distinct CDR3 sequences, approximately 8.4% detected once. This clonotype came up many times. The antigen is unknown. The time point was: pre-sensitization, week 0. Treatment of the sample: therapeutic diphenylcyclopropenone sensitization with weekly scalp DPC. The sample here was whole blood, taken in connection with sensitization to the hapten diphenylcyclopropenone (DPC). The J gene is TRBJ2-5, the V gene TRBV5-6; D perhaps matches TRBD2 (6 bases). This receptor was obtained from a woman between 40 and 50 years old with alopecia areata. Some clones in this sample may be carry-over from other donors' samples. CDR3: CASSFSGTQETQYF. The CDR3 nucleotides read TGTGCCAGCAGCTTTTCAGGGACTCAAGAGACCCAGTACTTC.